The 20 T cell receptor beta chains below come from one sample, sequenced in a study of shared clonotypes between healthy human individuals. This table comes from immunoSEQ multiplex PCR, and its TCRdb copy is limited to in-frame clones, with some not included. Among hundreds of thousands of clones listed, roughly 72% were seen once. Material for sequencing was memory CD4+ T cells sorted from blood. Subset denoted: CD45RA-negative fraction. The source is a woman aged 25 to 39 in good health.

The V call is TRBV2, the J call TRBJ2-7; the D gene could be TRBD1 or TRBD2 (5 bases each). V gave up 6 bases and J gave up 6 bases, with 15 bases separating them. The CDR3 has 13 residues. The germline V gene has CDR1 SNHLY and CDR2 FYNNEI. The CDR3 reads CASRGDGVSEQYF. As DNA, the CDR3 is TGTGCCAGCAGGGGGGACGGGGTATCCGAGCAGTACTTC.

V is TRBV6-5 and J is TRBJ1-5, with D tentatively TRBD1 (5 bases). Trimming took off 2 bases at V and 5 bases at J, with 10 bases between the two ends. Germline V CDR1 and CDR2: MNHEY, SVGAGI. The CDR3 spans 14 residues. CDR3 protein: CASSYRSGYQPQHF. In DNA form, the CDR3 reads TGTGCCAGCAGTTACAGGTCAGGGTATCAGCCCCAGCATTTT.

The chain couples TRBV28 to TRBJ1-5; D gene uncertain. The CDR3 is 12 amino acids. Trimming took off 6 bases at V and 5 bases at J, with 8 bases between the two ends. The germline gives CDR1 MDHEN, CDR2 SYDVKM. The CDR3 nucleotides are TGTGCCAGCAGAAGTACGGATCAGCCCCAGCATTTT. Translated: CASRSTDQPQHF.

The J gene is TRBJ2-7, the V gene TRBV6-1; D unclear. Trimming shortened V by 5 bases and J by 4 bases, and 6 bases separated the two germline ends. This CDR3 is built from 11 residues. Germline V lookup: CDR1 MNHNS, CDR2 SASEGT. For the CDR3, the DNA is TGTGCCAGCAGTAATCGGTACGAGCAGTACTTC. Protein product: CASSNRYEQYF.

The chain has TRBV28 and TRBJ2-1; D gene uncertain. The CDR3 is 11 amino acids. Trimming took off 5 bases at V and 5 bases at J, with 4 bases between the two ends. Germline values: CDR1 MDHEN, CDR2 SYDVKM. CDR3 sequence reads: CASSPHNEQFF. DNA for the CDR3: TGTGCCAGCAGTCCCCACAATGAGCAGTTCTTC. Combining the CDR3 with reference TRBV28 and TRBJ2-1 gives the whole variable domain DVKVTQSSRYLVKRTGEKVFLECVQDMDHENMFWYRQDPGLGLRLIYFSYDVKMKEKGDIPEGYSVSREKKERFSLILESASTNQTSMYLCASSPHNEQFFGPGTRLTVL.

V is TRBV28 and J is TRBJ2-2, with 7 bases identical to TRBD2. CDR3 length: 15 residues. The germline gives CDR1 MDHEN, CDR2 SYDVKM. V was pared by 6 bases and J by 6 bases, with 10 bases of the junction left unmatched. The CDR3 region is CASSLGLVFSGELFF. Written as DNA, the CDR3 is TGTGCCAGCAGCCTCGGACTAGTCTTCTCCGGGGAGCTGTTTTTT.

The rearrangement uses TRBV5-6 and TRBJ1-1, with 12 bases identical to TRBD1. J lost 5 bases, V lost 2 bases, and 7 bases had no gene match. CDR1 is SGHDT, CDR2 YYEEEE, per germline. The CDR3 covers 16 residues. The CDR3 protein is CASSLGTGGAWTEAFF. The DNA of the CDR3 is TGTGCCAGCAGCTTAGGGACAGGGGGCGCGTGGACTGAAGCTTTCTTT.

The chain joins TRBV6-1 to TRBJ2-2, with D perhaps TRBD2 (6 bases). Germline V gene lookup returns CDR1 MNHNS and CDR2 SASEGT. The ends were cut back, 7 bases at V and 5 bases at J, with 14 bases in the middle. The CDR3 is 14 amino acids. The CDR3 sequence: CASNRDLLTGELFF. The CDR3 nucleotides are TGTGCCAGCAACCGGGACTTACTGACCGGGGAGCTGTTTTTT.

The rearrangement joins TRBV5-1 to TRBJ2-2; perhaps TRBD1 as D (6 bases). Germline V gene lookup returns CDR1 SGHRS and CDR2 YFSETQ. This CDR3 has 15 residues. V was cut by 1 base and J by 4 bases, with 11 bases left in between. The CDR3 region is CASSLSQGITGELFF. In nucleotides, the CDR3 is TGCGCCAGCAGCTTGAGCCAGGGGATCACCGGGGAGCTGTTTTTT. The whole variable domain, remainder taken from reference TRBV5-1 and TRBJ2-2, is KAGVTQTPRYLIKTRGQQVTLSCSPISGHRSVSWYQQTPGQGLQFLFEYFSETQRNKGNFPGRFSGRQFSNSRSEMNVSTLELGDSALYLCASSLSQGITGELFFGEGSRLTVL.

The rearrangement joins TRBV27 to TRBJ2-6; 9 nucleotides agree with TRBD1. The germline gives CDR1 MNHEY, CDR2 SMNVEV (reference sequence). The junction had 0 bases not matched to a gene; V was cut back by 6 bases and J by 0 bases. The CDR3 is 15 residues long. The CDR3 sequence: CASRGQGSGANVLTF. CDR3 in DNA: TGTGCCAGCAGGGGACAGGGCTCTGGGGCCAACGTCCTGACTTTC.

With regard to this clone: This may arise from a read error, as a much more abundant clone is one base away. The chain combines TRBV2 with TRBJ2-1; 10 positions match TRBD1. V lost 8 bases and J lost 4; bases outside the gene matches: 2. This CDR3 has 13 amino acids. The germline V gene encodes CDR1 SNHLY and CDR2 FYNNEI. The chain's CDR3 is CASRDRGYNEQFF. In DNA, the CDR3 is TGTGCCAGCCGGGACAGGGGTTACAATGAGCAGTTCTTC.

The table lists this clone with many counts. This sequence joins TRBV5-6 and TRBJ1-4; 8 positions match TRBD1. Per germline, CDR1 SGHDT and CDR2 YYEEEE. The CDR3 spans 16 residues. V shed 0 bases, J shed 5 bases, and the junction held 6 bases outside the gene matches. The CDR3 coding sequence is TGTGCCAGCAGCTTGGACAGGGGGAGAGTAAATGAAAAACTGTTTTTT. It specifies CASSLDRGRVNEKLFF.

The rearrangement links TRBV4-1 to TRBJ2-5; 13 bases match TRBD2. The J call is in doubt because the DNA end fits TRBJ2-7 better. CDR3 size: 16 residues. Germline CDR1 reads MGHRA; CDR2 reads YSYEKL. The CDR3 DNA reads TGCGCCAGCAGCCAACCGACTAGCGGGAGGAACCACGAGCAGTACTTC. Amino acids: CASSQPTSGRNHEQYF.

The chain is built from TRBV6-1 and TRBJ1-1; unclear D gene. V gave up 5 bases and J gave up 3 bases, with 16 bases separating them. The germline CDR1 and CDR2 sequences are MNHNS and SASEGT. This CDR3 spans 15 amino acids. CDR3 region: CASSLTGDMDTEAFF. The CDR3 DNA follows: TGTGCCAGCAGTTTGACCGGCGACATGGACACTGAAGCTTTCTTT.

The rearrangement uses TRBV27 and TRBJ1-4; tentative D call: TRBD1 (5 bases). Trimming shortened V by 6 bases and J by 10 bases, and 18 bases separated the two germline ends. Per germline, CDR1 MNHEY and CDR2 SMNVEV (reference sequence). The CDR3 spans 14 residues. CDR3 residues: CASSPRDESGKLFF. CDR3 DNA sequence: TGTGCCAGCAGCCCACGGGACGAGAGCGGAAAACTGTTTTTT.

This clone has a handful of counts. Other DNA variants within this sample encode the same CDR3. V usage is TRBV6-1 and J usage is TRBJ1-5, with 8 nucleotides matching TRBD1. V lost 2 bases and J lost 3; bases outside the gene matches: 0. This CDR3 has 14 residues. The germline V gene encodes CDR1 MNHNS and CDR2 SASEGT. Written as DNA, the CDR3 is TGTGCCAGCAGTGAACAGGGGGCCAATCAGCCCCAGCATTTT. Its translation is CASSEQGANQPQHF.

J is TRBJ2-3 and V is TRBV6-5; 9 nucleotides align to TRBD2. This CDR3 region has 15 residues. With V trimmed by 2 bases and J by 1 base, 1 base remained unmatched. CDR1 and CDR2 (germline): MNHEY, SVGAGI. The CDR3 nucleotides are TGTGCCAGCAGTTACAGGACTAGCGGCACAGATACGCAGTATTTT. Residues: CASSYRTSGTDTQYF.

About this clone itself: The sample holds other DNA sequences that translate to the same CDR3. The chain joins TRBV18 to TRBJ1-1; 7 bases fit TRBD1. CDR1 and CDR2 (germline): KGHSH, LQKENI. V shed 5 bases and J 1 base; nucleotides not matched to a gene: 4. The CDR3 consists of 14 residues. DNA of the CDR3: TGTGCCAGCTCATTAAGGACAGGGAACACTGAAGCTTTCTTT. The encoded protein is CASSLRTGNTEAFF.

This chain connects TRBV5-4 to TRBJ2-7; 7 bases are a match to TRBD1. V lost 4 bases to trimming and J lost 4 bases; unmatched junction nucleotides: 5. Germline CDR1 and CDR2: SGHNT and YYREEE (reference sequence). CDR3 length equals 13 residues. The CDR3 here is CASSADREYEQYF. CDR3 bases: TGTGCCAGCAGCGCAGACAGGGAGTACGAGCAGTACTTC. The whole variable domain, remainder taken from reference TRBV5-4 and TRBJ2-7, is ETGVTQSPTHLIKTRGQQVTLRCSSQSGHNTVSWYQQALGQGPQFIFQYYREEENGRGNFPPRFSGLQFPNYSSELNVNALELDDSALYLCASSADREYEQYFGPGTRLTVT.

This clone was seen a handful of times. This chain connects TRBV28 to TRBJ2-7; tentative D call: TRBD1 (7 bases). V lost 6 bases and J lost 6, with 12 bases in between. Germline V gives CDR1 MDHEN, CDR2 SYDVKM. The CDR3 has 12 amino acids. The CDR3 region has the DNA TGTGCCAGCAGCGGGGGACAGTTCGAGCAGTACTTC. Its translation is CASSGGQFEQYF.